This entry concerns a single TCR beta chain. Its antigen is not identified. This sample stems from a study of a mutant IDH1 vaccine in newly diagnosed glioma. About the research overall: Most patients had radiochemotherapy with temozolomide before enrollment; others had one alone.

This CDR3 comprises 14 residues. CDR1 is SGHRS and CDR2 is YFSETQ in the germline V gene. The V gene end was trimmed by 4 bases and the J gene end by 4 bases; junction bases not matched to a gene: 7. Clones were read by immunoSEQ multiplex PCR, and TCRdb kept only the in-frame ones, dropping some. Here the sample spans fewer than 35,000 clones, more than 65% being singletons. Time point of the sample: week 35, safety follow-up. Topical imiquimod was applied with each vaccine dose, which held 300 ug of mutant IDH1 20-mer peptide. The rearrangement uses TRBV5-1 and TRBJ2-5; 7 bases map to TRBD1. The TCR was taken from a man aged 25-45 years with glioma. The input for sequencing was PBMCs, taken from a glioma patient whose treatment included an IDH1 peptide vaccine. The chain's CDR3 is CASSRRQGVETQYF. DNA for the CDR3: TGCGCCAGCAGCCGCAGACAGGGAGTAGAGACCCAGTACTTC. Combining the CDR3 with reference TRBV5-1 and TRBJ2-5 gives the whole variable domain KAGVTQTPRYLIKTRGQQVTLSCSPISGHRSVSWYQQTPGQGLQFLFEYFSETQRNKGNFPGRFSGRQFSNSRSEMNVSTLELGDSALYLCASSRRQGVETQYFGPGTRLLVL.